Listed here are 20 T cell receptor beta chains from one sample, sequenced in a study of blood T cell repertoires in COVID-19. Sequencing used immunoSEQ multiplex PCR; TCRdb keeps in-frame clones, though not all of them. In the table there are tens of thousands of clones, around 87% of which are singletons. The source material was peripheral blood. Receptors were obtained from a human donor with active COVID-19. The donor label of this sample is uncertain.

The chain couples TRBV5-8 to TRBJ2-2, with a tentative D call TRBD1 (5 bases). V gave up 0 bases and J gave up 1 base, with 7 bases separating them. The CDR3 has 15 residues. Germline lookup yields CDR1 SGHTS and CDR2 YDEGEE. CDR3 residues: CASSLGTGNTGELFF. CDR3 DNA: TGTGCCAGCAGCTTGGGTACAGGGAACACCGGGGAGCTGTTTTTT.

This clone was counted once. The rearrangement uses TRBV18 and TRBJ1-2; possible D gene TRBD1, 5 bases. Germline CDR1 and CDR2: KGHSH and LQKENI. V lost 2 bases and J 4 bases, leaving 11 bases between the germline ends. The CDR3 has 14 amino acids. The CDR3 DNA follows: TGTGCCAGCTCACCAGGGGGGGTGGCCTATGGCTACACCTTC. This sequence encodes CASSPGGVAYGYTF.

The chain recombines TRBV9 with TRBJ1-1; D gene ambiguous. Germline V gives CDR1 SGDLS, CDR2 YYNGEE. The CDR3 spans 15 residues. Trimming removed 4 bases at V and 10 bases at J, with 23 bases between. CDR3 sequence (DNA): TGTGCCAGCAGCACAGCTGATATTGCGTTTGGGCGAGCTTTCTTT. It codes for CASSTADIAFGRAFF.

This clone was observed a single time. The chain links TRBV6-4 to TRBJ2-1; 10 bases match TRBD2. The CDR3 is made up of 17 amino acids. V gave up 5 bases and J gave up 7 bases; unmatched junction bases: 14. Germline-derived CDR1 and CDR2 are MRHNA and SNTAGT. CDR3 in amino acids: CASSRASGRRELNEQFF. For the CDR3, the DNA is TGTGCCAGCAGTCGGGCTAGCGGGAGAAGGGAGTTGAATGAGCAGTTCTTC.

The chain links TRBV28 to TRBJ1-4, with 10 bases aligning to TRBD1. CDR1 MDHEN and CDR2 SYDVKM come from the germline V gene. V was pared by 4 bases and J by 10 bases, with 12 bases of the junction left unmatched. There are 16 residues in the CDR3. The CDR3 spells CASSSRKTGGLGKLFF. DNA for the CDR3: TGTGCCAGCAGTTCCCGGAAGACAGGGGGCCTTGGAAAACTGTTTTTT.

The chain combines TRBV5-6 with TRBJ2-7, with 7 bases lining up with TRBD2. The germline CDR1 and CDR2 sequences are SGHDT and YYEEEE. This CDR3 has 15 residues. J lost 7 bases, V lost 4 bases, and 14 bases had no gene match. In DNA form, the CDR3 reads TGTGCCAGCAGCCTAGCATCCGGGGAGGGCTGGGAGCAGTACTTC. Protein product: CASSLASGEGWEQYF.

This clone is a singleton in its sample. The chain's CDR3 is CASSVDGAKGKLFF. The DNA for the CDR3 is TGTGCCAGCAGCGTAGATGGGGCAAAGGGAAAACTGTTTTTT. The chain joins TRBV9 to TRBJ1-4; weak D call: TRBD1 (5 bases). The germline V gene encodes CDR1 SGDLS and CDR2 YYNGEE. This CDR3 is 14 amino acids long. V was shortened by 0 bases and J by 10 bases, with 13 bases between the two germline ends.

This sequence joins TRBV11-2 and TRBJ2-3; TRBD2 matches 7 bases. The germline V gene has CDR1 SGHAT and CDR2 FQNNGV. The CDR3 contains 13 residues. V lost 5 bases and J lost 4; bases outside the gene matches: 3. The CDR3 nucleotides read TGTGCCAGCAGCGGGGCGGGGGCAGATACGCAGTATTTT. As protein: CASSGAGADTQYF.

This chain connects TRBV5-1 to TRBJ2-7; perhaps TRBD1 as D (5 bases). Looked up from germline, CDR1 is SGHRS and CDR2 is YFSETQ. This CDR3 is built from 16 residues. Trimming stripped 4 bases from V and 2 bases from J, with 19 bases between. CDR3 sequence: CASSPQGTPGTYEQYF. CDR3 in DNA: TGCGCCAGCAGCCCCCAGGGTACCCCAGGGACCTACGAGCAGTACTTC. The entire variable domain, with the rest obtained from reference TRBV5-1 and TRBJ2-7, is as follows: KAGVTQTPRYLIKTRGQQVTLSCSPISGHRSVSWYQQTPGQGLQFLFEYFSETQRNKGNFPGRFSGRQFSNSRSEMNVSTLELGDSALYLCASSPQGTPGTYEQYFGPGTRLTVT.

Only a few counts were recorded for this clone. DNA of the CDR3: TGTGCCAGCAGCTTCAGGGGTTCGGCCGGGGAGCTGTTTTTT. Translation gives CASSFRGSAGELFF. The J gene is TRBJ2-2, the V gene TRBV7-9, with D possibly TRBD1 on 6 matching bases. This CDR3 has 14 residues. Germline values: CDR1 SEHNR, CDR2 FQNEAQ (reference sequence). The V end lost 3 bases, the J end lost 6 bases, and 11 bases lay between the germline ends.

In nucleotides, the CDR3 is TGTGCCAGCACGGTTACGTACGGGGTTCGCCAGGCGGGAGGTTACAATGAGCAGTTCTTC. Protein: CASTVTYGVRQAGGYNEQFF. J is TRBJ2-1 and V is TRBV28, with 8 bases matching TRBD2. The germline gives CDR1 MDHEN, CDR2 SYDVKM. The CDR3 is 20 residues long. V lost 7 bases to trimming and J lost 4 bases; unmatched junction nucleotides: 24.

V and J are TRBV29-1 and TRBJ1-1; no clear D. Germline V lookup: CDR1 SQVTM, CDR2 ANQGSEA. The V and J ends lost 4 bases and 6 bases respectively, with 9 bases between them. There are 11 residues in the CDR3. CDR3 amino acids: CSVGAYPEAFF. The DNA for the CDR3 is TGCAGCGTTGGAGCTTACCCTGAAGCTTTCTTT.

This clone came up once. The chain uses TRBV15 and TRBJ2-7, with TRBD1 matching 7 bases. The CDR3 totals 15 residues. Germline V gene sequence: CDR1 LNHNV, CDR2 YYDKDF (reference sequence). J gave up 0 bases and V 3 bases, and 5 bases lay outside the gene matches. The CDR3 DNA follows: TGTGCCACCAGCAGGGACCCAGGGGGCTCCTACGAGCAGTACTTC. Residues: CATSRDPGGSYEQYF.

The chain recombines TRBV6-5 with TRBJ2-6; D is possibly TRBD1 (6 bases). CDR3 size: 15 residues. The germline gives CDR1 MNHEY, CDR2 SVGAGI. V was cut by 8 bases and J by 4 bases, with 15 bases left in between. CDR3 amino acids: CASSRAGTGANVLTF. DNA of the CDR3: TGTGCCAGCTCACGGGCCGGGACAGGGGCCAACGTCCTGACTTTC.

This chain uses TRBV6-6 with TRBJ1-2; D may be TRBD1 (6 bases). Germline V gene data show CDR1 as MNHNY and CDR2 as SVGAGI (reference sequence). Trimming left V 5 bases short and J 8 bases short, with 18 bases between. This CDR3 is built from 14 residues. The CDR3 sequence: CASSATGTLTGYTF. The CDR3 region has the DNA TGTGCCAGCAGTGCGACCGGGACACTGACCGGCTACACCTTC.

This chain joins TRBV24-1 and TRBJ2-5, with 11 bases identical to TRBD1. Germline V CDR1 and CDR2: KGHDR, SFDVKD. The ends lost 2 bases at V and 6 bases at J; junction bases unmatched: 7. This CDR3 has 16 residues. The CDR3 sequence is CATSDSGQGAVKTQYF. The CDR3 DNA sequence: TGTGCCACCAGTGATTCAGGACAGGGGGCCGTGAAGACCCAGTACTTC.

The gene calls are TRBV9 and TRBJ1-6; TRBD1 matches at 7 bases. The germline V gene encodes CDR1 SGDLS and CDR2 YYNGEE. J was trimmed by 2 bases and V by 7 bases; bases with no gene match: 12. The CDR3 runs 17 residues. The chain's CDR3 is CASSKGQADPYNSPLHF. The CDR3 DNA follows: TGTGCCAGCTCTAAAGGACAGGCAGATCCCTATAATTCACCCCTCCACTTT. Using reference TRBV9 and TRBJ1-6 for the parts outside the CDR3, the full variable domain is DSGVTQTPKHLITATGQRVTLRCSPRSGDLSVYWYQQSLDQGLQFLIQYYNGEERAKGNILERFSAQQFPDLHSELNLSSLELGDSALYFCASSKGQADPYNSPLHFGNGTRLTVT.

This rearrangement joins TRBV6-5 to TRBJ1-1; 8 bases map to TRBD1. CDR1 and CDR2 (germline): MNHEY, SVGAGI. The CDR3 extends over 14 amino acids. J lost 4 bases, V lost 7 bases, and 8 bases had no gene match. The CDR3 loop reads CASIWTGPVTEAFF. The CDR3 nucleotides read TGTGCCAGCATTTGGACAGGGCCGGTCACTGAAGCTTTCTTT.

V is TRBV28 and J is TRBJ2-3, with a possible D match to TRBD1 (5 bases). Germline lookup yields CDR1 MDHEN and CDR2 SYDVKM. CDR3 length: 11 amino acids. V was clipped by 5 bases and J by 5 bases, with 5 bases between them. The CDR3 region has the DNA TGTGCCAGCAGTCAGGGAGATACGCAGTATTTT. This translates into CASSQGDTQYF.

The gene calls are TRBV5-1 and TRBJ2-3; D perhaps matches TRBD2 (6 bases). Trimming cost V 0 bases and J 3 bases, with 11 bases left between them. In germline, CDR1 is SGHRS, CDR2 YFSETQ. This CDR3 region has 15 residues. CDR3 coding DNA: TGCGCCAGCAGCTTGGCCGGGGAGGAGACAGATACGCAGTATTTT. This translates into CASSLAGEETDTQYF. Using reference TRBV5-1 and TRBJ2-3 for the parts outside the CDR3, the full variable domain is KAGVTQTPRYLIKTRGQQVTLSCSPISGHRSVSWYQQTPGQGLQFLFEYFSETQRNKGNFPGRFSGRQFSNSRSEMNVSTLELGDSALYLCASSLAGEETDTQYFGPGTRLTVL.